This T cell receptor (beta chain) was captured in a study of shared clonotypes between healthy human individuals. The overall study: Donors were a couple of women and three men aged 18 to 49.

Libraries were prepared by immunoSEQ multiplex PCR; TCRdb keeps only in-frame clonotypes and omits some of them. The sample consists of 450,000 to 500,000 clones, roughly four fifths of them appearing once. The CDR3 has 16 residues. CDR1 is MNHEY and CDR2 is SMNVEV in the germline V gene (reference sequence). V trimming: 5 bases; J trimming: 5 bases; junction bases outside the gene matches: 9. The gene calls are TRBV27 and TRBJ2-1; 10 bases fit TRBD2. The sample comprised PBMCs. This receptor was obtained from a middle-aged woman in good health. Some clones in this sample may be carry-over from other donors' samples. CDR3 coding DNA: TGTGCCAGCAGTGACCAGAGCGGGAGGGTCCACAATGAGCAGTTCTTC. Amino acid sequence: CASSDQSGRVHNEQFF.